The clone carrying this T cell receptor beta chain was seen a single time. The V gene lost 0 bases and the J gene lost 0 bases, with 4 bases spanning the gap. From germline, CDR1 is SGHDT and CDR2 YYEEEE. This CDR3 comprises 14 residues. The data were taken from a study of OX40 agonist ivuxolimab in advanced cancers. Samples were taken at baseline and on day 1 of cycles 4 and 7. Repertoires were generated with immunoSEQ multiplex PCR, while TCRdb's copy carries only in-frame clones and drops some. The sample consists of tens of thousands of clones, around 74% of them appearing once. The sequence came from an adult with an advanced solid tumor such as melanoma, head and neck, liver or kidney cancer. This material consisted of CD4+ or CD8+ T cells sorted from blood, taken in a trial of the OX40 agonist ivuxolimab. V gene TRBV5-6 combines with J gene TRBJ1-5; D call uncertain. CDR3 coding DNA: TGTGCCAGCAGCTTGGACAGTAGCAATCAGCCCCAGCATTTT. It specifies CASSLDSSNQPQHF. Complete variable domain (other parts from reference TRBV5-6 and TRBJ1-5): DAGVTQSPTHLIKTRGQQVTLRCSPKSGHDTVSWYQQALGQGPQFIFQYYEEEERQRGNFPDRFSGHQFPNYSSELNVNALLLGDSALYLCASSLDSSNQPQHFGDGTRLSIL.